This TCR beta chain was captured by sequencing in a study of CD8 T cells in Susac syndrome (dated by TCRdb to between 2019 and 2020). About the investigation overall: Repertoire sequencing was used to test whether CD8+ T cell activation and differentiation in Susac syndrome was antigen driven. The clonality of the CD8+ T cell repertoire was compared across more than 9 healthy donors, some 14 Susac syndrome patients and around 16 multiple sclerosis patients.

Peripheral blood CD8+ and CD4+ T cells from healthy donors, Susac syndrome patients and multiple sclerosis patients were profiled using high-throughput TCR beta sequencing. Multiple sclerosis controls were treatment-naive patients with stable or active relapsing-remitting disease fulfilling revised McDonald criteria. Bulk CD8+ and CD4+ T cells were purified by magnetic negative isolation, whereas CD8+ TEMRA cells were enriched by FACS. Blood was collected in EDTA tubes and processed within 24 hours, with PBMCs isolated through density gradient centrifugation. PBMCs intended for TCR sequencing were cryopreserved in liquid nitrogen and were subsequently thawed in a 37 degrees C water bath. Purity of sorted or isolated CD4+, CD8+ and CD8+ TEMRA cells was at least 90%. Paper-wide results and their limitations: The number of individuals in the TCR sequencing and HLA analysis was acknowledged as relatively small.

This clonotype was recorded once. The specificity of this receptor is unknown. Qualities for individual bases were not recorded, and no much larger clone is one base off. Evidence from one read is weak. There are 12 amino acids in the CDR3, from cysteine to phenylalanine inclusive. The read is trimmed to its CDR3 DNA, 36 bases read in frame from base 1. The V end loses 5 bases and the J end loses 6 bases, and a stretch of 14 bases separates them. The germline V gene gives CDR1 as SQVTM and CDR2 as ANQGSEA. RNA was extracted using the RNeasy kit, and roughly 0.5 to 1 microgram was reverse transcribed with random hexamers. The immunoSEQ multiplex PCR assay, which covers 54 Vbeta and 13 Jbeta segments, was used to amplify TCR beta CDR3 regions. Bias from PCR amplification was corrected by using a synthetic template baseline for primer optimization and for computational correction. Regarding the original processing steps: Reads were assigned to V, D and J genes according to IMGT and analyzed in immunoSEQ Analyzer, with only productive sequences retained. Clonality was computed as one minus Shannon entropy normalized by log2 of the number of productive unique sequences. For each patient and control, public and private clones were evaluated within the 100 most prevalent clones. Clones were defined as Susac-specific if absent from the healthy and MS cohorts, from more than 900 published viral clones and from other ImmuneACCESS disease sequences. TCRdb reran the public reads through fastp at Q25 and MiXCR, keeping productive beta chains. Rows matching on CDR3 protein sequence are summarized as one entry with the most common DNA and genes. Here the V and J calls rest on TCRdb's processing, not on the authors' analysis. Present in this sample are 350,000 to 550,000 distinct CDR3 sequences, approximately 85% of which were seen just once. Clones ranked in the top ten supply more than 0.09% of the sample.

The specimen sequenced was CD8+ T cells from PBMCs. Rearrangement joined TRBV29-1 to TRBJ2-7, with a weak D call of TRBD1 (6 bases match). The TCR sequence derives from a human donor with multiple sclerosis. CDR3 region: CSVTTGWGEQYF. The DNA is as follows: TGCAGCGTTACTACAGGGTGGGGCGAGCAGTACTTC.